Shown below are 24 T cell receptor beta chains from a single sample sequenced in a study of beta chain features in type 1 diabetes. General study findings and limits: Shorter TCRB CDR3s, moderately but significantly so, were found in Type 1 diabetes patients in all four CD4+ subsets.

No antigens are known for them. Investigators reverse transcribed all isolated RNA, so they sequenced expressed TCRB transcripts. Here immunoSEQ multiplex PCR was the method, and the copy in TCRdb shows in-frame clones only, minus some. The table records some 270,000 clones, approximately 10% of them present only once. The sequencing sample was made of naive CD4+ T cells from blood. Receptors originate from a young man with type 1 diabetes.

This clone occurred a few times. This chain uses TRBV30 with TRBJ1-4; 7 nucleotides align to TRBD1. The CDR3 runs to 13 residues. J lost 7 bases, V lost 3 bases, and 5 bases had no gene match. Looked up from germline, CDR1 is GTSNPN and CDR2 is SVGIG (reference sequence). The CDR3 region is CAWSGQAGEKLFF. The DNA of the CDR3 is TGTGCCTGGAGCGGACAGGCTGGTGAAAAACTGTTTTTT.

This clone was found a few times. The DNA of the CDR3 is TGCAGCGTTGAATGGCGGCAGAACACTGAAGCTTTCTTT. It encodes CSVEWRQNTEAFF. This chain connects TRBV29-1 to TRBJ1-1; D is ambiguous. The CDR3 runs 13 residues. Germline CDR1 reads SQVTM; CDR2 reads ANQGSEA. Deletions cut 2 bases from V and 1 base from J, with 8 bases between. The variable domain in full, completed from reference TRBV29-1 and TRBJ1-1, reads SAVISQKPSRDICQRGTSLTIQCQVDSQVTMMFWYRQQPGQSLTLIATANQGSEATYESGFVIDKFPISRPNLTFSTLTVSNMSPEDSSIYLCSVEWRQNTEAFFGQGTRLTVV.

This rearrangement joins TRBV10-3 to TRBJ2-1; TRBD2 agrees at 15 bases. Germline-derived CDR1 and CDR2 are ENHRY and SYGVKD. The CDR3 is 15 residues long. V lost 11 bases and J lost 4; bases outside the gene matches: 6. The CDR3 DNA reads as TGTGCCGCTCGCGGACTAGCGGGGGGGTACAATGAGCAGTTCTTC. As protein: CAARGLAGGYNEQFF.

This clone was recorded a few times. This sequence joins TRBV4-1 and TRBJ1-2; TRBD1 matches 7 bases. Germline V gene lookup returns CDR1 MGHRA and CDR2 YSYEKL. The CDR3 sequence is 18 residues long. V lost 1 base, J lost 10 bases, and 21 bases stayed unmatched. DNA for the CDR3: TGCGCCAGCAGCCAAGTTCAGGGGACAGCCGTTTCAGCTTTAACCTACACCTTC. Translating it yields CASSQVQGTAVSALTYTF.

The rearrangement links TRBV2 to TRBJ2-1, with TRBD1 matching 7 bases. The CDR3 is made up of 13 amino acids. V shed 3 bases and J 4 bases; nucleotides not matched to a gene: 0. Germline CDR1 reads SNHLY; CDR2 reads FYNNEI. The CDR3 nucleotides read TGTGCCAGCAGTGAGGGACAGTACAATGAGCAGTTCTTC. Translation gives CASSEGQYNEQFF.

The rearrangement joins TRBV7-2 to TRBJ2-7, with 10 positions matching TRBD2. Germline values: CDR1 SGHTA, CDR2 FQGNSA. Unmatched junction bases numbered 1, after V lost 6 bases and J lost 2 bases. The CDR3 spans 13 residues. Here the CDR3 reads CASRSGGAYEQYF. In DNA form, the CDR3 reads TGTGCCAGCAGGAGCGGGGGGGCCTACGAGCAGTACTTC.

The V gene is TRBV27, the J gene TRBJ1-2, with D perhaps TRBD1 (5 bases). Germline CDR1 MNHEY, CDR2 SMNVEV (reference sequence). The CDR3 consists of 15 residues. V shed 2 bases and J shed 2 bases, with 12 bases lying between them. CDR3 coding DNA: TGTGCCAGCAGTTTAGGTTATAAGGGGAACTATGGCTACACCTTC. This gives the protein CASSLGYKGNYGYTF.

This chain uses TRBV7-3 with TRBJ2-2; D gene uncertain. V gave up 5 bases and J gave up 3 bases, with 4 bases separating them. Germline V CDR1 and CDR2: SGHTA, FQGTGA. This CDR3 has 12 residues. CDR3 nucleotide sequence: TGTGCCAGCAGCGCAGACACCGGGGAGCTGTTTTTT. Residues: CASSADTGELFF. The variable domain in full, completed from reference TRBV7-3 and TRBJ2-2, reads GAGVSQTPSNKVTEKGKYVELRCDPISGHTALYWYRQSLGQGPEFLIYFQGTGAADDSGLPNDRFFAVRPEGSVSTLKIQRTERGDSAVYLCASSADTGELFFGEGSRLTVL.

There are a few counts of this clone. The chain couples TRBV27 to TRBJ1-4; 9 nucleotides match TRBD1. The V and J ends lost 6 bases and 5 bases, in that order; junction bases with no gene match: 7. In germline, CDR1 is MNHEY, CDR2 SMNVEV (reference sequence). There are 15 residues in the CDR3. This chain's CDR3 is CASSTLGTGNEKLFF. CDR3 coding DNA: TGTGCCAGCAGCACCCTAGGGACAGGGAATGAAAAACTGTTTTTT.

The V call is TRBV5-1, the J call TRBJ2-7; TRBD2 might be the D (6 bases). CDR1 and CDR2 from the germline V gene are SGHRS and YFSETQ. Trimming took 4 bases from V and 5 from J, leaving 16 bases between them. This CDR3 is built from 14 residues. The CDR3 protein is CASSPPGTGDEQYF. In DNA, the CDR3 is TGCGCCAGCAGCCCACCCGGGACGGGAGACGAGCAGTACTTC.

This clone was seen a handful of times. This CDR3 is CASSLAGGQGAYEQYF. CDR3 nucleotide sequence: TGTGCCAGCAGCTTAGCGGGTGGACAGGGTGCCTACGAGCAGTACTTC. This chain uses TRBV7-9 with TRBJ2-7, with 8 nucleotides matching TRBD1. Trimming took 0 bases from V and 2 from J; bases not matched to a gene: 6. Looked up from germline, CDR1 is SEHNR and CDR2 is FQNEAQ (reference sequence). CDR3 size: 16 residues. Supplemented by reference TRBV7-9 and TRBJ2-7, the full variable domain reads DTGVSQNPRHKITKRGQNVTFRCDPISEHNRLYWYRQTLGQGPEFLTYFQNEAQLEKSRLLSDRFSAERPKGSFSTLEIQRTEQGDSAMYLCASSLAGGQGAYEQYFGPGTRLTVT.

This rearrangement joins TRBV4-3 to TRBJ2-3; 9 positions agree with TRBD2. Trimming removed 0 bases from V and 3 bases from J; junction bases left unmatched: 7. The V gene's germline CDR1 is LGHNA and CDR2 YSLEER. The CDR3 contains 17 residues. This chain's CDR3 is CASSQDRAGGMTDTQYF. Written as DNA, the CDR3 is TGCGCCAGCAGCCAAGATCGGGCGGGGGGGATGACAGATACGCAGTATTTT.

Written as DNA, the CDR3 is TGTGCCAGCAGCGCAGGATCACAAGAGACCCAGTACTTC. Translated: CASSAGSQETQYF. The V gene is TRBV4-2, the J gene TRBJ2-5; no clear D gene. This CDR3 contains 13 residues. Germline CDR1 and CDR2: LGHNA and YNFKEQ. V shed 5 bases and J shed 2 bases, with 9 bases lying between them.

Only a few counts were recorded for this clone. This chain links TRBV9 with TRBJ2-4; the D gene is possibly TRBD2 (7 bases). The CDR3 covers 15 residues. Trimming pared 4 bases from V and 5 bases from J, leaving 16 bases between. Germline CDR1 is SGDLS and CDR2 is YYNGEE. DNA for the CDR3: TGTGCCAGCAGCCTAGTCGGGGGGCAAGAAAACATTCAGTACTTC. Encoded protein: CASSLVGGQENIQYF.

In DNA, the CDR3 is TGTGCCAGCAGTTACCCTGGGGGGGACGAGCAGTACTTC. This translates into CASSYPGGDEQYF. This chain connects TRBV6-5 to TRBJ2-7; 7 positions agree with TRBD2. The CDR3 has 13 residues. After removal of 2 bases from V and 5 bases from J, the junction contained 3 bases not matched to a gene. Germline-derived CDR1 and CDR2 are MNHEY and SVGAGI.

Only a few counts were recorded for this clone. The chain recombines TRBV18 with TRBJ2-3, with D possibly being TRBD1 (6 bases). V gave up 8 bases and J gave up 2 bases, with 11 bases separating them. This CDR3 spans 13 amino acids. CDR1 and CDR2 from the germline V gene are KGHSH and LQKENI. For the CDR3, the DNA is TGTGCCAGCACAGGACAGAACACAGATACGCAGTATTTT. Translation gives CASTGQNTDTQYF.

This clone was detected only a few times. This chain joins TRBV5-1 and TRBJ2-3; TRBD2 matches 13 bases. This CDR3 spans 15 amino acids. Germline CDR1 is SGHRS and CDR2 is YFSETQ. With 4 bases clipped from V and 6 bases from J, the junction kept 5 bases outside the gene matches. The chain's CDR3 is CASSTSGGAEDTQYF. CDR3 coding DNA: TGCGCCAGCAGCACTAGCGGGGGGGCCGAGGATACGCAGTATTTT. The complete variable domain, with remaining parts taken from reference TRBV5-1 and TRBJ2-3, reads KAGVTQTPRYLIKTRGQQVTLSCSPISGHRSVSWYQQTPGQGLQFLFEYFSETQRNKGNFPGRFSGRQFSNSRSEMNVSTLELGDSALYLCASSTSGGAEDTQYFGPGTRLTVL.

The rearrangement uses TRBV27 and TRBJ1-1; 9 bases are shared with TRBD1. Germline assignment: CDR1 MNHEY and CDR2 SMNVEV (reference sequence). The CDR3 runs to 14 residues. V gave up 3 bases and J gave up 5 bases; unmatched junction bases: 4. The CDR3 DNA is TGTGCCAGCAGTTTGCGACAGGGGGTTACTGAAGCTTTCTTT. It is translated as CASSLRQGVTEAFF.

The genes are TRBV5-4 and TRBJ1-2; possible D gene TRBD1, 5 bases. Trimming shortened V by 1 base and J by 2 bases, and 9 bases separated the two germline ends. In germline, CDR1 is SGHNT, CDR2 YYREEE (reference sequence). CDR3 size: 14 residues. The CDR3, as DNA: TGTGCCAGCAGCTTGACAGGTTTAAACTATGGCTACACCTTC. Its translation: CASSLTGLNYGYTF.

This clone was detected a few times. The rearrangement links TRBV7-9 to TRBJ2-3; TRBD1 aligns across 9 bases. The CDR3 is 14 amino acids. In germline, CDR1 is SEHNR, CDR2 FQNEAQ (reference sequence). V lost 5 bases to trimming and J lost 1 base; unmatched junction nucleotides: 1. The CDR3 DNA follows: TGTGCCAGCAGCCGGACAGGGGGCACAGATACGCAGTATTTT. It encodes CASSRTGGTDTQYF.

The sample holds a few counts of this clone. This sequence joins TRBV19 and TRBJ1-1; D might be TRBD1 (6 bases). V lost 4 bases, J lost 1 base, and 13 bases lay in between. This CDR3 contains 15 residues. Germline V gene lookup returns CDR1 LNHDA and CDR2 SQIVND (reference sequence). As DNA, the CDR3 is TGTGCCAGTAGTAAAATCGACAGGAGGAACACTGAAGCTTTCTTT. Translated, it gives CASSKIDRRNTEAFF.

This clone has only a few counts. The V and J genes are TRBV5-1 and TRBJ1-2; D is uncertain. Trimming took 4 bases from V and 1 from J, leaving 5 bases between them. This CDR3 comprises 12 residues. CDR1 is SGHRS, CDR2 YFSETQ, per germline. The CDR3 sequence: CASSRDNYGYTF. DNA for the CDR3: TGCGCCAGCAGCCGGGATAACTATGGCTACACCTTC. Full variable domain (outside the CDR3, taken from reference TRBV5-1 and TRBJ1-2): KAGVTQTPRYLIKTRGQQVTLSCSPISGHRSVSWYQQTPGQGLQFLFEYFSETQRNKGNFPGRFSGRQFSNSRSEMNVSTLELGDSALYLCASSRDNYGYTFGSGTRLTVV.

J is TRBJ2-7 and V is TRBV28; D is perhaps TRBD1 (6 bases). Trimming removed 6 bases from V and 4 bases from J, with 13 bases in between. This CDR3 has 13 amino acids. Germline V lookup: CDR1 MDHEN, CDR2 SYDVKM. CDR3 residues: CASSPRGVYEQYF. The CDR3 DNA reads TGTGCCAGCAGCCCCAGGGGTGTTTACGAGCAGTACTTC.

This clone was recorded a few times. The J gene is TRBJ1-4, the V gene TRBV29-1; no clear D gene. CDR3 length equals 14 residues. Trimming took off 7 bases at V and 8 bases at J, with 20 bases between the two ends. Per the germline V gene, CDR1 is SQVTM and CDR2 is ANQGSEA. The CDR3 is CSARLGIRGEKLFF. CDR3 DNA sequence: TGCAGCGCTAGGCTCGGGATCAGAGGGGAAAAACTGTTTTTT. Looking up the rest from reference TRBV29-1 and TRBJ1-4 gives the full variable domain: SAVISQKPSRDICQRGTSLTIQCQVDSQVTMMFWYRQQPGQSLTLIATANQGSEATYESGFVIDKFPISRPNLTFSTLTVSNMSPEDSSIYLCSARLGIRGEKLFFGSGTQLSVL.